This T cell receptor beta chain was identified in a study of blood T cell repertoires in COVID-19 (dated by TCRdb to about 2020). For the wider study: Collaborator samples came from the United States, Italy and Spain and covered acute and convalescent phases of COVID-19. The repertoires were released in a freely available public database meant as a resource for research on the immune response to SARS-CoV-2. The material from the prospective study consisted of cDNA or gDNA derived from T cells, B-cell-depleted T cells, or PBMCs. Where available, HLA class I and class II types were obtained from metadata supplied by the sample provider rather than from assay-based typing. Subjects who had been exposed to COVID-19, were actively infected with it, or had recovered from it provided the deeply sampled blood TCRbeta repertoires that made up the dataset. The samples were drawn from the first 160 participants of the ongoing ImmuneRACE study and from 1,254 subjects provided by 6 global collaborators. A de-identified subject ID, COVID-19 status, age in years and sex were almost always included in the sample metadata.

TCRbeta CDR3 regions were amplified from genomic DNA using the immunoSEQ Assay, a bias-controlled multiplex PCR. Per the authors' processing: The number of nucleated cells in each sample was estimated by amplification of reference gene primers within the assay. Sequence reads were collapsed and filtered to measure the absolute abundance of every unique TCRbeta CDR3 rearrangement. For each sample, productive Simpson clonality was calculated as the square root of Simpson's diversity index over productive rearrangements. The clones in this table, taken by TCRdb from immuneACCESS, are in-frame only. Not every clone is retained; where verified, under half of the shortfall comes from an unresolved V gene, and the cause of the rest is unknown. D and trimming come from the DNA, and the V and J calls and clone size come from that table. Counted in this sample were 150,000 to 200,000 clones; roughly 80% of them appeared once. The ten top clones hold approximately 13% of the sample.

The sample holds a few counts of this clone. Its cognate antigen has yet to be identified. The record has no base qualities; no much larger clone is one base away. Each collaborating institution followed its own protocols to collect whole blood in K2EDTA tubes. For TCRbeta analysis, collaborator samples were shipped as frozen whole blood, as isolated PBMCs, or as DNA extracted from either sample type. Study-wide findings and limitations: The amount of clinical and demographic metadata varied by source and participant and was provided uncurated.

Sequences SGHTA (CDR1) and FQGNSA (CDR2) are obtained from the germline V gene. For this chain, trimming is 5 bases at the V end and 4 bases at the J end, and the number of junction bases without a gene match is 2. Reading from cysteine to phenylalanine, the CDR3 counts 13 amino acids. CDR3 DNA only is kept here, 39 bases in frame from base 1. The rearranged chain carries TRBV7-2 and TRBJ2-3, and 8 junction bases match TRBD2. The sequence derives from a woman aged 80 or over with acute or convalescent COVID-19. Sequencing used peripheral blood. The CDR3 amino acid sequence is: CASSRGGADTQYF. At the DNA level, the sequence is TGTGCCAGCAGCCGGGGGGGCGCAGATACGCAGTATTTT.